This paragraph reports one T cell receptor (beta chain). Assay used: immunoSEQ multiplex PCR; TCRdb lists only in-frame clones, some missing. The sample has more than 200,000 clones, about 87% seen once. The sample originates from a study of blood T cell repertoires in COVID-19. V shed 5 bases, J shed 3 bases, and the junction held 12 bases outside the gene matches. CDR1 is LNHDA and CDR2 is SQIVND in the germline V gene (reference sequence). The CDR3 sequence is 16 residues long. J is TRBJ2-7 and V is TRBV19; 8 nucleotides match TRBD1. The TCR sequence derives from a man aged 25 to 40 with COVID-19, enrolled during active disease. Sequences were obtained from peripheral blood. The CDR3 loop is CASSQIGQGIGYEQYF. The CDR3 region has the DNA TGTGCCAGTAGTCAAATCGGACAGGGTATAGGCTACGAGCAGTACTTC.